Below are 24 T cell receptor beta chains sequenced from a single sample in a study of OX40 agonist ivuxolimab in advanced cancers. Some clones are missing from TCRdb's copy, which holds only in-frame ones; the method was immunoSEQ multiplex PCR. The sample yields approximately 15,000 clones, 60% to 80% seen once. The sample consisted of CD4+ or CD8+ T cells sorted from blood, taken in a trial of the OX40 agonist ivuxolimab. The receptor set was obtained from an adult with an advanced solid tumor such as melanoma, head and neck, liver or kidney cancer.

The rearrangement uses TRBV19 and TRBJ2-2; D assignment may be TRBD1 or TRBD2 (7 bases each). The CDR3 is 15 amino acids. Germline CDR1 is LNHDA and CDR2 is SQIVND (reference sequence). Trimming cost V 6 bases and J 6 bases, with 17 bases left between them. DNA of the CDR3: TGTGCCAGTAGCCCGCAGGGGGGGCACCCCGGGGAGCTGTTTTTT. Translating gives CASSPQGGHPGELFF.

By frequency in the sample, this clone is medium-sized. V is TRBV25-1 and J is TRBJ2-1; TRBD1 is a possible D gene (5 bases). Germline V gene data show CDR1 as MGHDK and CDR2 as SYGVNS. The CDR3 length is 16 residues. The V end was cut by 2 bases, the J end by 0 bases, with 11 bases between. This CDR3 is CASSEGAGHSYNEQFF. CDR3 in DNA: TGTGCCAGCAGTGAAGGCGCAGGGCACTCCTACAATGAGCAGTTCTTC. The complete variable domain, with remaining parts taken from reference TRBV25-1 and TRBJ2-1, reads EADIYQTPRYLVIGTGKKITLECSQTMGHDKMYWYQQDPGMELHLIHYSYGVNSTEKGDLSSESTVSRIRTEHFPLTLESARPSHTSQYLCASSEGAGHSYNEQFFGPGTRLTVL.

This clone turned up a few times. The V and J genes are TRBV5-4 and TRBJ2-7; unclear D gene. The CDR3 loop spans 13 amino acids. V was shortened by 4 bases and J by 1 base, with 9 bases between the two germline ends. Germline loops: CDR1 SGHNT, CDR2 YYREEE (reference sequence). The CDR3, as DNA: TGTGCCAGCAGCCTGACTGAATCCTACGAGCAGTACTTC. Its protein product is CASSLTESYEQYF.

The chain links TRBV10-2 to TRBJ2-7; D remains ambiguous. Germline V gene data show CDR1 as WSHSY and CDR2 as SAAADI. The germline V and J ends were trimmed by 0 bases and 1 base, with 1 base remaining between them. The CDR3 spans 12 residues. The CDR3 nucleotides read TGCGCCAGCAGTGAGTCGTCCTACGAGCAGTACTTC. Amino acids: CASSESSYEQYF.

V usage is TRBV6-5 and J usage is TRBJ2-7; D is possibly TRBD2 (5 bases). CDR3 size: 13 residues. Between the trimmed V and J ends, which lost 0 bases and 6 bases, there was a span of 9 bases. From germline, CDR1 is MNHEY and CDR2 SVGAGI. The CDR3 sequence is CASSYSNAGEQYF. In nucleotides, the CDR3 is TGTGCCAGCAGTTACTCGAATGCGGGCGAGCAGTACTTC.

The chain combines TRBV19 with TRBJ1-1, with 7 bases fitting TRBD1. The CDR3 loop spans 14 amino acids. Germline V gives CDR1 LNHDA, CDR2 SQIVND (reference sequence). V lost 5 bases and J lost 5; bases outside the gene matches: 8. CDR3 loop: CASSFAGGVTEAFF. CDR3 nucleotide sequence: TGTGCCAGTAGTTTTGCAGGGGGAGTGACTGAAGCTTTCTTT.

The chain links TRBV28 to TRBJ2-3, with D perhaps TRBD2 (6 bases). The V gene lost 2 bases and the J gene lost 0 bases, with 9 bases spanning the gap. The germline V gene encodes CDR1 MDHEN and CDR2 SYDVKM. The CDR3 consists of 15 residues. The CDR3 loop is CASSLGEVSTDTQYF. CDR3 coding DNA: TGTGCCAGCAGTTTAGGGGAGGTTAGCACAGATACGCAGTATTTT.

The chain joins TRBV7-9 to TRBJ2-7, with D tentatively TRBD2 (6 bases). The CDR3 has 14 residues. Trimming left V 1 base short and J 3 bases short, with 10 bases between. Germline CDR1 reads SEHNR; CDR2 reads FQNEAQ (reference sequence). Here the CDR3 reads CASSLVSGVYEQYF. CDR3 coding DNA: TGTGCCAGCAGCTTAGTCTCGGGGGTCTACGAGCAGTACTTC.

V gene TRBV11-1 combines with J gene TRBJ2-3; 7 positions agree with TRBD2. V lost 4 bases to trimming and J lost 4 bases; unmatched junction nucleotides: 8. The CDR3 totals 15 residues. Germline V lookup: CDR1 SGHAT, CDR2 FQDESV (reference sequence). CDR3 residues: CASSSQGGSSDTQYF. For the CDR3, the DNA is TGTGCCAGCAGCTCCCAGGGCGGGAGCTCAGATACGCAGTATTTT.

The chain has TRBV5-1 and TRBJ2-2; D is undetermined. The V gene's germline CDR1 is SGHRS and CDR2 YFSETQ. V gave up 0 bases and J gave up 2 bases, with 5 bases separating them. This CDR3 is 14 amino acids long. The CDR3 sequence is CASSLVTNTGELFF. The CDR3 DNA is TGCGCCAGCAGCTTGGTCACCAACACCGGGGAGCTGTTTTTT.

The chain is built from TRBV25-1 and TRBJ1-1; D uncertain. V was pared by 1 base and J by 1 base, with 10 bases between. The V gene's germline CDR1 is MGHDK and CDR2 SYGVNS. This CDR3 is built from 15 residues. CDR3 bases: TGTGCCAGCAGTGAATGGGGAAACACGAACACTGAAGCTTTCTTT. Protein product: CASSEWGNTNTEAFF.

This chain links TRBV21-1 with TRBJ1-2; no DNA check was done on the table's D call, TRBD1. TRBV21-1 is an annotated pseudogene. The CDR3 length is 14 residues. The CDR3 here is CASSKVTQGGGYTF. For the CDR3, the DNA is TGTGCCAGCAGCAAAGTCACCCAGGGTGGCGGCTACACCTTC.

The chain links TRBV10-3 to TRBJ2-1; 7 positions agree with TRBD1. V dropped 6 bases and J dropped 1; count of bases not matched to a gene: 6. The V gene's germline CDR1 is ENHRY and CDR2 SYGVKD. CDR3 length equals 15 residues. DNA for the CDR3: TGTGCCATCAGCGACCGGGACAGTTCCTACAATGAGCAGTTCTTC. The encoded protein is CAISDRDSSYNEQFF.

This sequence joins TRBV11-1 and TRBJ2-7, with 10 bases that match TRBD1. Germline trimming cut 8 bases from V and 3 bases from J; bases unmatched to any gene: 1. Looked up from germline, CDR1 is SGHAT and CDR2 is FQDESV (reference sequence). This CDR3 is 12 amino acids long. The CDR3 reads CASRDRGYEQYF. As DNA, the CDR3 is TGTGCCAGCCGGGACAGGGGCTACGAGCAGTACTTC.

The V gene is TRBV2, the J gene TRBJ1-1, with unresolved D. The germline V and J ends were trimmed by 6 bases and 2 bases, with 10 bases remaining between them. This CDR3 has 13 amino acids. Germline values: CDR1 SNHLY, CDR2 FYNNEI. The CDR3 DNA reads as TGTGCCAGCAGCCTCGGAGCCAACACTGAAGCTTTCTTT. Encoded protein: CASSLGANTEAFF.

This rearrangement joins TRBV2 to TRBJ1-4, with D tentatively TRBD1 (5 bases). CDR1 is SNHLY, CDR2 FYNNEI, per germline. There are 13 residues in the CDR3. Deletions cut 7 bases from V and 8 bases from J, with 14 bases between. The CDR3 region has the DNA TGTGCCAGCAAAGACACCGCAGGGGAAAAACTGTTTTTT. Encoded protein: CASKDTAGEKLFF.

J is TRBJ2-7 and V is TRBV10-3; tentatively, D is TRBD1 (5 bases). V lost 3 bases and J lost 2, with 8 bases in between. The V gene's germline CDR1 is ENHRY and CDR2 SYGVKD. This CDR3 comprises 13 residues. The CDR3 region has the DNA TGTGCCATCAGTGAAGGGGCAGCCTACGAGCAGTACTTC. It codes for CAISEGAAYEQYF.

This chain links TRBV5-6 with TRBJ1-3; TRBD1 agrees at 7 bases. This CDR3 is 14 amino acids long. The V segment lost 2 bases and the J segment 2 bases; nucleotides outside the gene matches: 1. Germline values: CDR1 SGHDT, CDR2 YYEEEE. Here the CDR3 DNA reads TGTGCCAGCAGCTTCACAGGGGCTGGAAACACCATATATTTT. Translating gives CASSFTGAGNTIYF. The variable domain in full, with the rest retrieved from reference TRBV5-6 and TRBJ1-3, is DAGVTQSPTHLIKTRGQQVTLRCSPKSGHDTVSWYQQALGQGPQFIFQYYEEEERQRGNFPDRFSGHQFPNYSSELNVNALLLGDSALYLCASSFTGAGNTIYFGEGSWLTVV.

The CDR3 DNA reads as TGCGCCAGCTATCCACCGGGACAGCTTTCAAATGGCTACACCTTC. This encodes CASYPPGQLSNGYTF. The chain combines TRBV5-1 with TRBJ1-2; 7 nucleotides match TRBD1. V lost 7 bases and J lost 6; bases outside the gene matches: 15. Germline values: CDR1 SGHRS, CDR2 YFSETQ. The CDR3 loop spans 15 amino acids.

The chain joins TRBV29-1 to TRBJ1-1; D unclear. CDR1 is SQVTM, CDR2 ANQGSEA, per germline. This CDR3 comprises 11 residues. V was shortened by 4 bases and J by 4 bases, with 7 bases between the two germline ends. The CDR3 spells CSVGASTEAFF. The CDR3 DNA sequence: TGCAGCGTTGGAGCCTCCACTGAAGCTTTCTTT.

The gene calls are TRBV29-1 and TRBJ2-1; 7 bases match TRBD2. After removal of 4 bases from V and 3 bases from J, the junction contained 6 bases not matched to a gene. Per the germline V gene, CDR1 is SQVTM and CDR2 is ANQGSEA. There are 14 residues in the CDR3. The CDR3 nucleotides read TGCAGCGTTGTCCTGCGGGAGATCTACAATGAGCAGTTCTTC. Translating it yields CSVVLREIYNEQFF.

This chain connects TRBV6-5 to TRBJ2-7; 9 bases map to TRBD2. This CDR3 has 14 amino acids. In germline, CDR1 is MNHEY, CDR2 SVGAGI. V shed 2 bases, J shed 7 bases, and the junction held 6 bases outside the gene matches. In DNA, the CDR3 is TGTGCCAGCAGTTACGCGGGAGGGCCGGGGGAGCAGTACTTC. It is translated as CASSYAGGPGEQYF.

There are a few counts of this clone. The chain carries TRBV2 and TRBJ2-6, with D hard to call. The CDR3 runs 13 residues. The germline V gene has CDR1 SNHLY and CDR2 FYNNEI. V shed 8 bases and J shed 2 bases, with 7 bases lying between them. CDR3 region: CASGYTGANVLTF. In DNA, the CDR3 is TGTGCCAGCGGCTACACTGGGGCCAACGTCCTGACTTTC. Using reference TRBV2 and TRBJ2-6 for the parts outside the CDR3, the full variable domain is EPEVTQTPSHQVTQMGQEVILRCVPISNHLYFYWYRQILGQKVEFLVSFYNNEISEKSEIFDDQFSVERPDGSNFTLKIRSTKLEDSAMYFCASGYTGANVLTFGAGSRLTVL.

Points on this clone: A far larger clone is only one base removed, so a read error is likely. This sequence joins TRBV5-1 and TRBJ2-7; 7 bases align to TRBD2. Germline lookup yields CDR1 SGHRS and CDR2 YFSETQ. This CDR3 is built from 15 residues. Unmatched junction bases numbered 7, after V lost 4 bases and J lost 0 bases. CDR3 in amino acids: CASSVAASGSYEQYF. The CDR3 nucleotides read TGCGCCAGCAGCGTAGCGGCTAGCGGCTCCTACGAGCAGTACTTC. The variable domain in full, completed from reference TRBV5-1 and TRBJ2-7, reads KAGVTQTPRYLIKTRGQQVTLSCSPISGHRSVSWYQQTPGQGLQFLFEYFSETQRNKGNFPGRFSGRQFSNSRSEMNVSTLELGDSALYLCASSVAASGSYEQYFGPGTRLTVT.